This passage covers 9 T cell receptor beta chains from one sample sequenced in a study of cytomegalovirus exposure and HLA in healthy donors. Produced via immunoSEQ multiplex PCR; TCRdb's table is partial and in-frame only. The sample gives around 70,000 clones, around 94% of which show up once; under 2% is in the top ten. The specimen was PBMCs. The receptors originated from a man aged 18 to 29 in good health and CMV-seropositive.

The CDR3: CASAAEEPYEQYF. The CDR3 DNA is TGTGCCAGCGCGGCGGAGGAGCCCTACGAGCAGTACTTC. This chain joins TRBV6-6 and TRBJ2-7; possible D gene TRBD2, 5 bases. Germline CDR1 reads MNHNY; CDR2 reads SVGAGI (reference sequence). The germline V and J ends were trimmed by 8 bases and 2 bases, with 13 bases remaining between them. This CDR3 comprises 13 residues.

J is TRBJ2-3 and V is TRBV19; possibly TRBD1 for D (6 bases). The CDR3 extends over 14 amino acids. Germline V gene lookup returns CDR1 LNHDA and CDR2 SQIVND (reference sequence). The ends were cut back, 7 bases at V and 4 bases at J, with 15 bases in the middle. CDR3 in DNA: TGTGCCAGTACTGGCACAGGGCTTTCAGATACGCAGTATTTT. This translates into CASTGTGLSDTQYF.

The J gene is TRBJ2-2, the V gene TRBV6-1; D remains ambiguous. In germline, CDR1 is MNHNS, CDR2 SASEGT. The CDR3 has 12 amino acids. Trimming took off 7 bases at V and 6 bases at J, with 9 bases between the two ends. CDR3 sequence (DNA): TGTGCCAGCACCAAGCTAGCCGGGGAGCTGTTTTTT. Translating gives CASTKLAGELFF.

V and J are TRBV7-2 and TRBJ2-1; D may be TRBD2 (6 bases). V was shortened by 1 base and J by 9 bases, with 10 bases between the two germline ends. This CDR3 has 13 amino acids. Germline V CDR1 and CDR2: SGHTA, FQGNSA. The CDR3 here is CASSLVERAEQFF. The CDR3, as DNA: TGTGCCAGCAGCTTAGTCGAGCGGGCTGAGCAGTTCTTC.

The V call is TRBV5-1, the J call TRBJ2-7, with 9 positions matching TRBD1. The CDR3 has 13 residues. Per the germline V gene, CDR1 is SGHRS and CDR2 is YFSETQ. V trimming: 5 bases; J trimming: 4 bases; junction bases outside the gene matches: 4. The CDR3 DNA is TGCGCCAGCAGGGGGGACAGGGCTTACGAGCAGTACTTC. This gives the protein CASRGDRAYEQYF.

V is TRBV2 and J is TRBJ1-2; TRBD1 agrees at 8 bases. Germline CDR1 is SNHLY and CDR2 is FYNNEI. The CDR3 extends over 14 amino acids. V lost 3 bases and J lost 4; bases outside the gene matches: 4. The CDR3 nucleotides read TGTGCCAGCAGTGATCAGGGGGCAGGCTATGGCTACACCTTC. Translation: CASSDQGAGYGYTF. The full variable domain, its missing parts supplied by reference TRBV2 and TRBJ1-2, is EPEVTQTPSHQVTQMGQEVILRCVPISNHLYFYWYRQILGQKVEFLVSFYNNEISEKSEIFDDQFSVERPDGSNFTLKIRSTKLEDSAMYFCASSDQGAGYGYTFGSGTRLTVV.

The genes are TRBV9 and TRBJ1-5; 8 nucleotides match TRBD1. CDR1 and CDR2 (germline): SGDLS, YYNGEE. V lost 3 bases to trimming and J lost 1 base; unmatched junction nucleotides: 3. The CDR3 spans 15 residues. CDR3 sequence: CASSARGLSNQPQHF. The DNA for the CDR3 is TGTGCCAGCAGCGCCAGGGGGCTGAGCAATCAGCCCCAGCATTTT.

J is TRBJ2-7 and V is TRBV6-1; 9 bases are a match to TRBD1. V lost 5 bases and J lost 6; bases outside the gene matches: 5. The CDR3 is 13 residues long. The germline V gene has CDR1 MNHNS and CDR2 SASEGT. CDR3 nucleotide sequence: TGTGCCAGCAGTTGGGACAGGGCGTCCGAGCAGTACTTC. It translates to CASSWDRASEQYF.

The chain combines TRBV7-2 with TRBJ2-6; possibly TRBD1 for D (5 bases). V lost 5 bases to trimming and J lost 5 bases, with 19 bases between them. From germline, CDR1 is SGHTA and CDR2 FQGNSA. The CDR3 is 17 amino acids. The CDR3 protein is CASSPSTDQRWANVLTF. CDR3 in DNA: TGTGCCAGCAGCCCCTCGACAGACCAGAGATGGGCCAACGTCCTGACTTTC.